One and the same sample provided the 5 T cell receptor beta chains below, sequenced in a study of beta chain bispecific antibodies for T cell cancers. Findings and limits, study-wide: In these mixed samples, most targeted TRBV reads derived from the leukemia cell line. The TRBV12-3 share of total TRBV signal fell approximately 99% after anti-TRBV12 rather than anti-CD19 exposure.

One entry per CDR3 protein results from TCRdb running MiXCR on the 5' RACE reads. The sample yields some 20,000 distinct CDR3 sequences, just over 2% seen once. T cells were expanded from blood mononuclear cells for two to three days with anti-CD3 OKT3 or CD3/CD28 beads. For these TCRs, the target antigens are not known. This specimen consisted of healthy donor T cells cultured with leukemia cells, obtained from a culture containing a bispecific antibody targeting TCR Vbeta12. The receptors shown here come from a human donor in good health. Some clones in this sample may be carry-over from other donors' samples.

This clonotype has at least ten counts. The chain couples TRBV10-2 to TRBJ2-5; 10 nucleotides agree with TRBD2. The CDR3 totals 15 residues. Germline-derived CDR1 and CDR2 are WSHSY and SAAADI. V was clipped by 8 bases and J by 1 base; unmatched bases: 7. As DNA, the CDR3 is TGCGCCAGCCAGCGGGGGGGGGGGTTCCAAGAGACCCAGTACTTC. Translation gives CASQRGGGFQETQYF.

This clonotype came up many times. The chain has TRBV4-1 and TRBJ2-5, with D possibly TRBD1 on 6 matching bases. Trimming removed 4 bases at V and 5 bases at J, with 14 bases between. Germline CDR1 MGHRA, CDR2 YSYEKL. This CDR3 contains 14 residues. The CDR3 sequence is CASSLQGSGETQYF. The CDR3 DNA sequence: TGCGCCAGCAGCCTCCAGGGGTCCGGGGAGACCCAGTACTTC.

In this sample, this clonotype turned up many times. The genes are TRBV14 and TRBJ2-3, with 9 bases aligning to TRBD2. Germline CDR1 is SGHDN and CDR2 is FVKESK. Trimming took 0 bases from V and 12 from J; bases not matched to a gene: 13. This CDR3 has 16 residues. The CDR3 is CASSQEAGTSPWLQYF. CDR3 nucleotide sequence: TGTGCCAGCAGCCAAGAGGCAGGGACTAGCCCTTGGTTACAGTATTTT.

There are many counts of this clonotype. The chain has TRBV19 and TRBJ1-1; 7 bases are shared with TRBD1. V was pared by 9 bases and J by 1 base, with 5 bases of the junction left unmatched. The germline gives CDR1 LNHDA, CDR2 SQIVND (reference sequence). The CDR3 spans 13 residues. The CDR3 here is CASRQGSNTEAFF. The CDR3 bases are TGTGCCAGCCGACAGGGATCGAACACTGAAGCTTTCTTT.

This clonotype occurred many times. This rearrangement joins TRBV5-1 to TRBJ1-5; D unclear. V lost 0 bases to trimming and J lost 7 bases, with 11 bases between them. The CDR3 is 14 amino acids. CDR1 and CDR2 from the germline V gene are SGHRS and YFSETQ. CDR3 loop: CASSLAEGFQPQHF. CDR3 nucleotide sequence: TGCGCCAGCAGCTTGGCCGAGGGTTTCCAGCCCCAGCATTTT. Full variable domain (missing parts from reference TRBV5-1 and TRBJ1-5): KAGVTQTPRYLIKTRGQQVTLSCSPISGHRSVSWYQQTPGQGLQFLFEYFSETQRNKGNFPGRFSGRQFSNSRSEMNVSTLELGDSALYLCASSLAEGFQPQHFGDGTRLSIL.